This T cell receptor beta chain was sequenced in a study of cytomegalovirus exposure and HLA in healthy donors. Whole-study findings and limits: Later analysis indicated greater clonal expansion among HLA-associated TCR beta chains than among equally common other chains. Using a false discovery rate of 0.05, a later analysis showed that approximately 17,000 TCR beta sequences were associated with HLA alleles. Cytomegalovirus status was reportedly diagnosed by the classifier with high specificity and sensitivity.

Use of 60 Vbeta and 13 Jbeta primers characterized the PCR. Profiling relied on immunoSEQ multiplex PCR, and the TCRdb table lists in-frame clones only, not all of them. The table lists about 120,000 clones, approximately 10% of them singletons, with 3.5% to 5% in the top ten. The germline gives CDR1 MNHNS, CDR2 SASEGT. This CDR3 has 14 amino acids. V shed 8 bases and J shed 0 bases, with 14 bases lying between them. This clone has only a few counts. Its specificity is unknown. The source of this sequence is a woman aged 18-29 years in good health and CMV-seropositive. Sequencing was carried out using PBMCs. The V call is TRBV6-1, the J call TRBJ2-7, with unresolved D. Written as DNA, the CDR3 is TGTGCCAGCCCGCGCCGAAGGAGCTCCTACGAGCAGTACTTC. Protein product: CASPRRRSSYEQYF.